These 19 T cell receptor beta chains came from one sample sequenced in a study of beta chain features in type 1 diabetes. The entirety of the isolated RNA underwent reverse transcription, so expressed TCRB transcripts were sequenced. Some clones are missing from TCRdb's copy, which holds only in-frame ones; the method was immunoSEQ multiplex PCR. The sample shows around 180,000 clones, around an eighth of them seen only once. Sequenced input: central memory CD4+ T cells from blood. The receptors come from a woman aged 18-35 years in good health.

This chain connects TRBV7-9 to TRBJ2-3; TRBD2 aligns across 9 bases. The CDR3 contains 14 residues. Germline CDR1 is SEHNR and CDR2 is FQNEAQ (reference sequence). With 5 bases clipped from V and 5 bases from J, the junction kept 5 bases outside the gene matches. CDR3 DNA: TGTGCCAGCAGCCGTAGCGGGAGTGGAGATACGCAGTATTTT. Translating gives CASSRSGSGDTQYF.

The CDR3 nucleotides are TGTGCCAGCCCCGGACTAGCGAAGTTCTTC. It is translated as CASPGLAKFF. This rearrangement joins TRBV6-5 to TRBJ2-1, with 9 bases lining up with TRBD2. The CDR3 covers 10 residues. The germline V gene has CDR1 MNHEY and CDR2 SVGAGI. After removal of 8 bases from V and 14 bases from J, the junction contained 4 bases not matched to a gene.

This clone showed up just a few times. This rearrangement joins TRBV5-4 to TRBJ2-1, with D possibly TRBD2 on 5 matching bases. The CDR3 sequence is 15 residues long. Germline V lookup: CDR1 SGHNT, CDR2 YYREEE (reference sequence). V dropped 4 bases and J dropped 0 bases, with 11 bases sitting between them. This CDR3 is CASSPEGYSYNEQFF. The CDR3 DNA reads as TGTGCCAGCAGCCCCGAGGGTTACTCCTACAATGAGCAGTTCTTC.

This clone has more than one count but fewer than ten. This chain links TRBV5-1 with TRBJ1-1; D remains ambiguous. The CDR3 extends over 15 amino acids. CDR1 and CDR2 (germline): SGHRS, YFSETQ. Trimming removed 0 bases at V and 5 bases at J, with 14 bases between. CDR3 nucleotide sequence: TGCGCCAGCAGCTTGGAGGGCGGGGTAGGGACTGAAGCTTTCTTT. As protein: CASSLEGGVGTEAFF.

In this sample, this clone turned up a few times. V and J are TRBV7-9 and TRBJ2-2; 8 bases agree with TRBD2. Germline-derived CDR1 and CDR2 are SEHNR and FQNEAQ (reference sequence). J lost 1 base, V lost 2 bases, and 3 bases had no gene match. This CDR3 spans 16 amino acids. For the CDR3, the DNA is TGTGCCAGCAGCTTACCGGGAGGGAGGAACACCGGGGAGCTGTTTTTT. The encoded protein is CASSLPGGRNTGELFF.

This clone appeared a few times. The rearrangement links TRBV27 to TRBJ1-4; D is unclear. V lost 7 bases and J lost 10, with 10 bases in between. The CDR3 spans 11 residues. Germline lookup yields CDR1 MNHEY and CDR2 SMNVEV (reference sequence). The CDR3 protein is CASKQRGKLFF. In nucleotides, the CDR3 is TGTGCCAGCAAACAGCGGGGAAAACTGTTTTTT.

The genes are TRBV18 and TRBJ2-3, with 8 bases fitting TRBD1. The germline CDR1 and CDR2 sequences are KGHSH and LQKENI. The CDR3 spans 15 residues. Trimming at V came to 2 bases and at J to 3 bases, leaving 4 bases not matched to a gene. The CDR3, as DNA: TGTGCCAGCTCACCAAACACAGGGGGGACAGATACGCAGTATTTT. Translated, it gives CASSPNTGGTDTQYF.

This sequence joins TRBV14 and TRBJ1-4; D is uncertain. Germline-derived CDR1 and CDR2 are SGHDN and FVKESK. The ends were cut back, 4 bases at V and 8 bases at J, with 8 bases in the middle. CDR3 size: 12 residues. The CDR3 DNA follows: TGTGCCAGCAGCCTTGGCGGGGAAAAACTGTTTTTT. It yields the protein CASSLGGEKLFF.

The chain recombines TRBV25-1 with TRBJ2-3; 8 bases agree with TRBD1. Germline values: CDR1 MGHDK, CDR2 SYGVNS. J gave up 4 bases and V 6 bases, and 3 bases lay outside the gene matches. There are 13 residues in the CDR3. DNA for the CDR3: TGTGCCAGCAGACGACAGGGGTCAGATACGCAGTATTTT. Amino acids: CASRRQGSDTQYF.

The chain recombines TRBV5-4 with TRBJ2-1, with 7 nucleotides matching TRBD2. CDR3 length equals 18 residues. The V gene end was trimmed by 0 bases and the J gene end by 0 bases; junction bases not matched to a gene: 9. Germline V gene sequence: CDR1 SGHNT, CDR2 YYREEE (reference sequence). The DNA of the CDR3 is TGTGCCAGCAGCTTGGAAACGTTATCGGGGGGCTCCTACAATGAGCAGTTCTTC. Protein sequence: CASSLETLSGGSYNEQFF. Using reference TRBV5-4 and TRBJ2-1 for the parts outside the CDR3, the full variable domain is ETGVTQSPTHLIKTRGQQVTLRCSSQSGHNTVSWYQQALGQGPQFIFQYYREEENGRGNFPPRFSGLQFPNYSSELNVNALELDDSALYLCASSLETLSGGSYNEQFFGPGTRLTVL.

This clone showed up just a few times. J is TRBJ2-1 and V is TRBV6-6; 9 positions agree with TRBD1. The V gene's germline CDR1 is MNHNY and CDR2 SVGAGI (reference sequence). J was trimmed by 8 bases and V by 7 bases; bases with no gene match: 12. The CDR3 contains 15 residues. CDR3 loop: CASTNRDREFDEQFF. The CDR3 DNA reads TGTGCCAGCACTAACCGGGACAGGGAGTTCGATGAGCAGTTCTTC.

This clone was detected only once. The rearrangement uses TRBV18 and TRBJ2-2; the D gene is possibly TRBD1 (5 bases). The germline gives CDR1 KGHSH, CDR2 LQKENI. The CDR3 extends over 13 amino acids. Trimming shortened V by 3 bases and J by 6 bases, and 8 bases separated the two germline ends. The CDR3 spells CASSPQGPGELFF. CDR3 coding DNA: TGTGCCAGCTCACCTCAGGGTCCCGGGGAGCTGTTTTTT.

This clone was recorded a few times. CDR3 in amino acids: CASSPEGGGRGHEQFF. CDR3 coding DNA: TGTGCCAGCAGCCCCGAGGGGGGCGGGAGGGGACATGAGCAGTTCTTC. V is TRBV5-4 and J is TRBJ2-1; 9 bases are a match to TRBD2. CDR3 size: 16 residues. V trimming: 4 bases; J trimming: 8 bases; junction bases outside the gene matches: 13. Germline CDR1 SGHNT, CDR2 YYREEE (reference sequence).

This clone was seen a few times. V is TRBV7-2 and J is TRBJ2-4; D not resolved. V was cut by 5 bases and J by 0 bases, with 8 bases left in between. Germline CDR1 is SGHTA and CDR2 is FQGNSA. This CDR3 is 14 amino acids long. CDR3 loop: CASSPSLAKNIQYF. The CDR3 nucleotides are TGTGCCAGCAGCCCGAGCTTAGCCAAAAACATTCAGTACTTC.

The V and J genes are TRBV11-2 and TRBJ2-1; 16 positions agree with TRBD2. After removal of 7 bases from V and 10 bases from J, the junction contained 16 bases not matched to a gene. CDR1 SGHAT and CDR2 FQNNGV come from the germline V gene. The CDR3 is 18 residues long. The CDR3 DNA reads as TGTGCCAGCATTAAGGGTGGGACTAGCGGGAGGGCCCGGTGGGAGCAGTTCTTC. This gives the protein CASIKGGTSGRARWEQFF. The full variable domain, completed using reference TRBV11-2 and TRBJ2-1, is EAGVAQSPRYKIIEKRQSVAFWCNPISGHATLYWYQQILGQGPKLLIQFQNNGVVDDSQLPKDRFSAERLKGVDSTLKIQPAKLEDSAVYLCASIKGGTSGRARWEQFFGPGTRLTVL.

This clone was seen more than once but under ten times. The rearrangement uses TRBV5-1 and TRBJ2-1, with 9 bases that match TRBD2. CDR1 is SGHRS, CDR2 YFSETQ, per germline. J gave up 7 bases and V 4 bases, and 12 bases lay outside the gene matches. The CDR3 is 16 amino acids. The CDR3 region is CASSVDIAGGPNEQFF. The CDR3 DNA follows: TGCGCCAGCAGCGTGGACATCGCGGGAGGGCCGAATGAGCAGTTCTTC.

The J gene is TRBJ2-1, the V gene TRBV5-1, with 8 bases matching TRBD2. Germline V gene sequence: CDR1 SGHRS, CDR2 YFSETQ. V gave up 5 bases and J gave up 7 bases; unmatched junction bases: 11. This CDR3 region has 15 residues. The CDR3 nucleotides are TGCGCCAGCAGTTTACCGGGGACTAGTGGTAATGAGCAGTTCTTC. Its translation is CASSLPGTSGNEQFF.

The chain couples TRBV5-4 to TRBJ2-1; D not certain. The V end was cut by 7 bases, the J end by 6 bases, with 14 bases between. Germline V gives CDR1 SGHNT, CDR2 YYREEE (reference sequence). This CDR3 comprises 13 residues. The DNA of the CDR3 is TGTGCCAGCGCCCTCAACCGGGTCAATGAGCAGTTCTTC. It codes for CASALNRVNEQFF.

This clone was picked up a small number of times. The chain links TRBV9 to TRBJ2-5, with a tentative D call TRBD2 (5 bases). Germline assignment: CDR1 SGDLS and CDR2 YYNGEE. V was shortened by 8 bases and J by 5 bases, with 10 bases between the two germline ends. CDR3 length equals 11 residues. CDR3 in amino acids: CASRRAETQYF. The DNA for the CDR3 is TGTGCCAGTCGGCGGGCCGAGACCCAGTACTTC.